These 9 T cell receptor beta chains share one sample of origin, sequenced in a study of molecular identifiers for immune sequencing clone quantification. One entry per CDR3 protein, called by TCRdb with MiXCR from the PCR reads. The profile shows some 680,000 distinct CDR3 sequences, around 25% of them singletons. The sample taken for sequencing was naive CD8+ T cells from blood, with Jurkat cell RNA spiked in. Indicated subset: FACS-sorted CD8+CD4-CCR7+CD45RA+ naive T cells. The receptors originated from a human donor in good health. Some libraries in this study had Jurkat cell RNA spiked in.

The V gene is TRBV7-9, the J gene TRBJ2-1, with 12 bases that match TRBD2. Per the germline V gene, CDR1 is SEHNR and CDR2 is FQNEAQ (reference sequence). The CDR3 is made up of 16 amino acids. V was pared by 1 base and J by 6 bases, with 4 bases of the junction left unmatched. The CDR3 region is CASSLVPTSGGNEQFF. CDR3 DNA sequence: TGTGCCAGCAGCTTAGTTCCGACTAGCGGGGGCAATGAGCAGTTCTTC.

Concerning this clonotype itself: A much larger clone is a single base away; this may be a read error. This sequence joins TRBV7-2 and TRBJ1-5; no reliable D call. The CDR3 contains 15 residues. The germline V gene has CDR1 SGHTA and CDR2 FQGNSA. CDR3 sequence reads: CAGSLDLAGNQPQHF. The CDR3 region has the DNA TGTGCCGGCAGCTTAGATCTGGCAGGCAATCAGCCCCAGCATTTT.

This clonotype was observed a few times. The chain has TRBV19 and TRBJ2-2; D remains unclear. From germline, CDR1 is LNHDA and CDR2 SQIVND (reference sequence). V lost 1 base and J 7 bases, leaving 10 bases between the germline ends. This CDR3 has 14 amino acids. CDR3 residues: CASSIVRGGGELFF. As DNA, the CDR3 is TGTGCCAGTAGTATAGTACGTGGTGGCGGGGAGCTGTTTTTT.

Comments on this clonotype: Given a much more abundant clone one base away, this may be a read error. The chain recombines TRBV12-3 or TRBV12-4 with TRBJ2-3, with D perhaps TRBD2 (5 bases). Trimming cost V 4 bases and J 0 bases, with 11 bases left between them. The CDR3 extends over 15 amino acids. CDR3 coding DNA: TGTGCCAGCAGTTATGCGAGGGCTAGCACAGATACGCAGTATTTT. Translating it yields CASSYARASTDTQYF.

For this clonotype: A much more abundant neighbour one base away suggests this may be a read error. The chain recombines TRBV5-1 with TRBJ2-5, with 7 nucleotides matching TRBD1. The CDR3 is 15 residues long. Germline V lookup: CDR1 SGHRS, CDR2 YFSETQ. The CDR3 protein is CSSSLWDSLMGTQYF. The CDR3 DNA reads TGCTCCAGCAGCTTGTGGGACAGCCTGATGGGGACCCAGTACTTC.

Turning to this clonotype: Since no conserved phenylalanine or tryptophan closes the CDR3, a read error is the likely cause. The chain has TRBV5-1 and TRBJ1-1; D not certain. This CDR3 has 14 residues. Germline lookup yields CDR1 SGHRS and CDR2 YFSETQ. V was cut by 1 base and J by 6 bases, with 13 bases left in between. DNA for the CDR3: TGCGCCAGCAGCTTGAGGGAACTCCGCGCTGAAGCTTTCTAT. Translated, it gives CASSLRELRAEAFY.

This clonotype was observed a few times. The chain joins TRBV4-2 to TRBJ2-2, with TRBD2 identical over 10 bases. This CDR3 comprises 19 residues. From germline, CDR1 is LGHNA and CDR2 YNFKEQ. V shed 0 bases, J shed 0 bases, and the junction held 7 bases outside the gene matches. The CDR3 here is CASSQDPPSGGTNTGELFF. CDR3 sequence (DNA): TGTGCCAGCAGCCAAGATCCTCCTAGCGGGGGCACGAACACCGGGGAGCTGTTTTTT.

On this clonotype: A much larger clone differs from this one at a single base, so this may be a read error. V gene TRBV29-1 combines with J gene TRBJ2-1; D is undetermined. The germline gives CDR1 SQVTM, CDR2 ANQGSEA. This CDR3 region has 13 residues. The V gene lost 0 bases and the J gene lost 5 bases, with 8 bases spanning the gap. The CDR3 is CSVEEAFHNEQFF. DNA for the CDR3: TGCAGCGTTGAAGAAGCTTTCCACAATGAGCAGTTCTTC.

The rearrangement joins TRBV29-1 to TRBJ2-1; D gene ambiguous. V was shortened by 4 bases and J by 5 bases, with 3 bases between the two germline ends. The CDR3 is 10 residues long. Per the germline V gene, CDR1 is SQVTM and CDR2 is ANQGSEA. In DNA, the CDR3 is TGCAGCGTTGTTAACAATGAGCAGTTCTTC. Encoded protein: CSVVNNEQFF.